These 32 T cell receptor beta chains originate from one sample sequenced in a study of tumor-infiltrating lymphocytes in primary liver carcinoma. Bulk tissue was left unsorted, and RNA and DNA were co-extracted from 20-30 mg of it. Starting from approximately 500 ng of total RNA, TCR beta cDNA was produced with a primer in the constant region. Libraries for TCR beta were built through three nested multiplex PCR rounds, which together made up a slightly modified ARM-PCR procedure. Two initial PCR rounds of ten to eleven cycles each paired TRBV1-TRBV30 forward primers with a C-beta reverse primer. TCRdb re-analysed the multiplex PCR reads in MiXCR, keeping a single row per CDR3 protein. This sample has about 100,000 distinct CDR3 sequences; about 67% occur once, and the top ten carry 12%. Sequencing was carried out using liver tumor tissue from sampling region 2. Subset meaning: tumor region T2, inferior pole. Receptors were obtained from a woman in her fifties or sixties with primary liver carcinoma and hepatitis B virus infection.

Details on this clonotype: A read error may explain this, as a much larger clone is one base away. The chain uses TRBV28 and TRBJ2-3; D might be TRBD1 or TRBD2, each matching 5 bases. Trimming took off 7 bases at V and 2 bases at J, with 19 bases between the two ends. CDR1 is MDHEN, CDR2 SYDVKM, per germline. The CDR3 length is 16 residues. The CDR3 nucleotides are TGTGCCAGCACTTTGGGCCCCGGGGACCCCACAGATACGCAGTATTTT. Translation gives CASTLGPGDPTDTQYF.

This clonotype was recorded once. The gene calls are TRBV11-2 and TRBJ1-1; 7 nucleotides agree with TRBD1. The ends lost 4 bases at V and 3 bases at J; junction bases unmatched: 5. The germline V gene has CDR1 SGHAT and CDR2 FQNNGV. The CDR3 runs 14 residues. In DNA form, the CDR3 reads TGTGCCAGCAGCTGGGCAGGGGGATACACTGAAGCTTTCTTT. Translation: CASSWAGGYTEAFF.

The V and J genes are TRBV30 and TRBJ1-6; D is ambiguous. The V gene lost 2 bases and the J gene lost 5 bases, with 13 bases spanning the gap. This CDR3 spans 15 amino acids. CDR1 and CDR2 from the germline V gene are GTSNPN and SVGIG (reference sequence). CDR3 coding DNA: TGTGCCTGGAGTCGAAGACAATGTAATAATTCACCCCTCCACTTT. Amino acid sequence: CAWSRRQCNNSPLHF. Together with reference TRBV30 and TRBJ1-6, the CDR3 gives the full variable domain: SQTIHQWPATLVQPVGSPLSLECTVEGTSNPNLYWYRQAAGRGLQLLFYSVGIGQISSEVPQNLSASRPQDRQFILSSKKLLLSDSGFYLCAWSRRQCNNSPLHFGNGTRLTVT.

Details on this clonotype: A clone one base away is much larger, so this may be a read error. V gene TRBV5-4 combines with J gene TRBJ2-4, with 11 positions matching TRBD2. CDR1 and CDR2 (germline): SGHNT, YYREEE (reference sequence). The CDR3 spans 18 residues. CDR3 protein: CTSSLVGSGRAGKNIQYF. CDR3 bases: TGTACCAGCAGCTTGGTCGGTAGCGGGAGGGCCGGCAAAAACATTCAGTACTTC. The complete variable domain, with remaining parts taken from reference TRBV5-4 and TRBJ2-4, reads ETGVTQSPTHLIKTRGQQVTLRCSSQSGHNTVSWYQQALGQGPQFIFQYYREEENGRGNFPPRFSGLQFPNYSSELNVNALELDDSALYLCTSSLVGSGRAGKNIQYFGAGTRLSVL.

The chain uses TRBV5-1 and TRBJ1-6; unclear D gene. CDR3 size: 15 residues. Trimming removed 3 bases from V and 3 bases from J, with 10 bases in between. Germline V gene data show CDR1 as SGHRS and CDR2 as YFSETQ. CDR3: CASSYATYYNSPLHF. CDR3 DNA sequence: TGCGCCAGCAGCTATGCCACCTACTATAATTCACCCCTCCACTTT.

As to this clonotype: This may be a read error, as it is one base from a much larger clone. The rearrangement uses TRBV28 and TRBJ1-1, with D tentatively TRBD1 (6 bases). The germline gives CDR1 MDHEN, CDR2 SYDVKM. Trimming removed 6 bases at V and 11 bases at J, with 22 bases between. The CDR3 covers 14 residues. This chain's CDR3 is CASRTQRGIGGAFF. CDR3 coding DNA: TGTGCCAGCAGAACCCAGAGGGGGATAGGTGGTGCTTTCTTT.

The chain is built from TRBV29-1 and TRBJ1-1; unclear D gene. The V and J ends lost 6 bases and 0 bases respectively, with 14 bases between them. The CDR3 has 14 amino acids. Germline assignment: CDR1 SQVTM and CDR2 ANQGSEA. The CDR3 sequence: CSVVAHIMNTEAFF. In DNA, the CDR3 is TGCAGCGTAGTGGCCCACATCATGAACACTGAAGCTTTCTTT. Combining the CDR3 with reference TRBV29-1 and TRBJ1-1 gives the whole variable domain SAVISQKPSRDICQRGTSLTIQCQVDSQVTMMFWYRQQPGQSLTLIATANQGSEATYESGFVIDKFPISRPNLTFSTLTVSNMSPEDSSIYLCSVVAHIMNTEAFFGQGTRLTVV.

Only a few counts were recorded for this clonotype. V gene TRBV6-4 combines with J gene TRBJ2-3; 7 bases map to TRBD2. With 0 bases clipped from V and 1 base from J, the junction kept 4 bases outside the gene matches. Germline CDR1 reads MRHNA; CDR2 reads SNTAGT. The CDR3 extends over 16 amino acids. DNA for the CDR3: TGTGCCAGCAGTGACTCGGCTAGCGGAGGCACAGATACGCAGTATTTT. Translated: CASSDSASGGTDTQYF.

This clonotype was counted once. At one boundary the junction diverges from the germline segment, which might be a read error. The rearrangement uses TRBV11-2 and TRBJ2-1; 10 bases line up with TRBD2. Germline loops: CDR1 SGHAT, CDR2 FQNNGV. This CDR3 has 13 amino acids. CDR3 bases: TGTGTCAGCAGCTGGACTAGCGGAGTAGAGCAGTTCTTC. Translation gives CVSSWTSGVEQFF.

The sample holds one count of this clonotype. A junction end diverges from the germline sequence, so it may reflect a read error. The gene calls are TRBV6-5 and TRBJ2-5; no firm D call. Germline CDR1 MNHEY, CDR2 SVGAGI. The CDR3 spans 15 residues. As DNA, the CDR3 is TGCGCCAGCAGTTACACCAGATGTAACCAAGAGACCCAGTACTTC. Residues: CASSYTRCNQETQYF.

Concerning this clonotype itself: The CDR3 end shows no conserved phenylalanine or tryptophan, and so a read error is likely. The J gene is TRBJ2-1, the V gene TRBV12-3 or TRBV12-4; D is uncertain. Between the trimmed V and J ends, which lost 4 bases and 5 bases, there was a span of 9 bases. There are 13 residues in the CDR3. The CDR3 DNA is TGTGCCAGCAGTTCATTGGTTCACAATGAGCAGTTCTTA. This translates into CASSSLVHNEQFL.

The chain carries TRBV6-1 and TRBJ2-1, with TRBD2 matching over 7 bases. The germline gives CDR1 MNHNS, CDR2 SASEGT. V lost 9 bases to trimming and J lost 10 bases; unmatched junction nucleotides: 15. The CDR3 consists of 14 residues. The CDR3 nucleotides read TGTGCCAGGAGTCGGGAGGCTAGGGTAGGCGAGCAGTTCTTC. It translates to CARSREARVGEQFF.

Worth noting for this clonotype: Without the conserved terminal phenylalanine or tryptophan, this CDR3 likely stems from a read error. The chain carries TRBV6-1 and TRBJ2-7, with 8 bases fitting TRBD2. In germline, CDR1 is MNHNS, CDR2 SASEGT. The CDR3 spans 16 residues. CDR3 coding DNA: TGTGCCAACAGTGACCCCCCCGGGACCGGGAGGGACGAGCAGTACCTC. Amino acids: CANSDPPGTGRDEQYL.

The chain joins TRBV6-6 to TRBJ2-2, with D perhaps TRBD1 (6 bases). The CDR3 is made up of 16 amino acids. V lost 10 bases to trimming and J lost 7 bases, with 25 bases between them. CDR1 and CDR2 from the germline V gene are MNHNY and SVGAGI (reference sequence). The CDR3 region has the DNA TGTGCCATCAGCCATGTCAGGGGCGAGGTGGTCGGGGAGCTGTTTTTT. It specifies CAISHVRGEVVGELFF.

This clonotype was seen at least ten times. V is TRBV4-1 and J is TRBJ2-5; 12 nucleotides line up with TRBD2. The CDR3 is made up of 15 amino acids. Trimming took 5 bases from V and 4 from J; bases not matched to a gene: 5. CDR1 and CDR2 (germline): MGHRA, YSYEKL. CDR3 region: CASSRPSGRGETQYF. In DNA form, the CDR3 reads TGCGCCAGCAGCAGACCTAGCGGGAGGGGAGAGACCCAGTACTTC.

This clonotype has a count of ten or more. This chain connects TRBV5-4 to TRBJ2-5, with 7 bases fitting TRBD1. The V and J ends lost 0 bases and 1 base, in that order; junction bases with no gene match: 6. Germline V gene lookup returns CDR1 SGHNT and CDR2 YYREEE (reference sequence). The CDR3 spans 16 residues. Here the CDR3 DNA reads TGTGCCAGCAGCTTGGTCTGGGACAGCGCCCAAGAGACCCAGTACTTC. Translation: CASSLVWDSAQETQYF.

Regarding this clonotype: A much larger clone lies a single base off, so this may be a read error. The chain employs TRBV6-1 and TRBJ1-1; D remains unclear. This CDR3 region has 14 residues. Germline V gene data show CDR1 as MNHNS and CDR2 as SASEGT. V lost 11 bases, J lost 1 base, and 17 bases lay in between. CDR3 region: CALSSYSQNTEAFF. The CDR3, as DNA: TGTGCCCTCAGTTCCTACAGCCAGAACACTGAAGCTTTCTTT.

This clonotype was counted many times. This chain connects TRBV5-6 to TRBJ1-2, with 11 bases fitting TRBD1. J gave up 2 bases and V 5 bases, and 2 bases lay outside the gene matches. Germline V gene sequence: CDR1 SGHDT, CDR2 YYEEEE. The CDR3 has 14 residues. CDR3 sequence: CASRRDRGNYGYTF. CDR3 sequence (DNA): TGTGCCAGCAGGCGGGACAGGGGGAACTATGGCTACACCTTC.

In regard to this clonotype: One end of the junction is discordant with germline, which a read error may explain. V and J are TRBV10-2 and TRBJ2-2; TRBD2 matches at 8 bases. CDR3 size: 16 residues. Germline CDR1 and CDR2: WSHSY and SAAADI. This chain's CDR3 is CASSKGSSGRTGELFF. The CDR3 DNA reads as TGCGCTAGCAGTAAGGGTTCGAGCGGGAGAACCGGGGAGCTGTTTTTT.

To note about this clonotype: An end of the junction differs from the germline gene, which may be a read error. The chain has TRBV4-1 and TRBJ2-1; D gene unclear. Germline V gene data show CDR1 as MGHRA and CDR2 as YSYEKL. The CDR3 length is 16 residues. The CDR3 DNA reads TGCGCCAGCAGCGGCAGAATAGGCGGCTCCTACAATGAACAGTTCTTC. Its translation: CASSGRIGGSYNEQFF.

The table lists this clonotype with many counts. The V gene is TRBV29-1, the J gene TRBJ2-7; D may be TRBD1 or TRBD2 (5 bases each). The CDR3 has 16 residues. Germline CDR1 and CDR2: SQVTM and ANQGSEA. Deletions cut 6 bases from V and 2 bases from J, with 23 bases between. The CDR3 DNA reads as TGCAGCGTCCCCGGGACCCCGGCCGCCGGGCCCTACGAGCAGTACTTC. As protein: CSVPGTPAAGPYEQYF.

This clonotype was observed at least ten times. This sequence joins TRBV6-2 or TRBV6-3 and TRBJ1-1; D uncertain. Trimming left V 0 bases short and J 7 bases short, with 15 bases between. Germline V gives CDR1 MNHEY, CDR2 SVGEGT. The CDR3 length is 15 residues. The CDR3 spells CASSYSVLTTNEAFF. The CDR3 DNA sequence: TGTGCCAGCAGTTACTCGGTTCTGACTACAAATGAAGCTTTCTTT.

A remark on this clonotype: The junction departs from germline at one end; a sequencing error may be responsible. The chain is built from TRBV11-3 and TRBJ2-1, with a possible D match to TRBD1 (7 bases). The CDR3 is 15 amino acids. The V gene's germline CDR1 is SGHNT and CDR2 YENEEA. CDR3 sequence: CAIGGGVRGYNEQFF. CDR3 DNA: TGTGCTATCGGAGGGGGCGTGAGGGGGTACAACGAGCAGTTCTTC.

This clonotype has at least ten counts. The chain has TRBV10-3 and TRBJ2-3, with 8 bases aligning to TRBD2. The junction had 7 bases not matched to a gene; V was cut back by 10 bases and J by 1 base. The CDR3 has 14 residues. Germline V gene lookup returns CDR1 ENHRY and CDR2 SYGVKD. CDR3 nucleotide sequence: TGTGCCACCAGAAGCGGGAGCGGCACAGATACGCAGTATTTT. Translated, it gives CATRSGSGTDTQYF.

This clonotype was counted a single time. Its ends do not fully match the called genes, so a read error is possible. The chain employs TRBV11-2 and TRBJ1-6; D may be TRBD1 (6 bases). This CDR3 region has 17 residues. Germline CDR1 and CDR2: SGHAT and FQNNGV. CDR3 sequence (DNA): TGTGCCAGCAGCTTAGGCAGCGACACAGGGCGCAATTCACCCATCCACTTT. Its protein is CASSLGSDTGRNSPIHF. Based on the CDR3 plus reference TRBV11-2 and TRBJ1-6, the full variable domain is EAGVAQSPRYKIIEKRQSVAFWCNPISGHATLYWYQQILGQGPKLLIQFQNNGVVDDSQLPKDRFSAERLKGVDSTLKIQPAKLEDSAVYLCASSLGSDTGRNSPIHFGNGTRLTVT.

Notes on this clonotype: At one end, the junction sequence differs from germline, possibly due to a read error. This chain uses TRBV5-4 with TRBJ2-2; 7 positions agree with TRBD1. Germline-derived CDR1 and CDR2 are SGHNT and YYREEE (reference sequence). The CDR3 is made up of 14 amino acids. Here the CDR3 DNA reads TGTGCCAGCAGCCACGGACAGGACACCTGGGAGCTGTTTTTT. Amino acid sequence: CASSHGQDTWELFF.

Notes on this clonotype: Without the conserved terminal phenylalanine or tryptophan, this CDR3 likely stems from a read error. CDR3 protein: CASSLKSRGSGQFY. The CDR3 DNA reads as TGTGCCAGCAGTTTAAAGTCCCGAGGTAGCGGGCAGTTCTAC. The chain carries TRBV12-3 or TRBV12-4 and TRBJ2-1; D possibly corresponds to TRBD2 (6 bases). The CDR3 runs 14 residues. V dropped 2 bases and J dropped 12 bases, with 17 bases sitting between them.

Comment on this clonotype: The junction shows a germline mismatch at one end, possibly a read error. This rearrangement joins TRBV2 to TRBJ1-5; maybe TRBD1 (6 bases). CDR1 and CDR2 (germline): SNHLY, FYNNEI. The CDR3 covers 12 residues. The CDR3 protein is CASGAGQQPQHF. CDR3 bases: TGTGCCTCAGGGGCAGGGCAGCAGCCTCAGCACTTT.

Details on this clonotype: Compared with germline, one end of the junction differs, possibly owing to a read error. This chain joins TRBV5-6 and TRBJ1-1; perhaps TRBD1 as D (6 bases). Per the germline V gene, CDR1 is SGHDT and CDR2 is YYEEEE. This CDR3 contains 15 residues. CDR3 loop: CVSSPAGKGVTEALF. The CDR3 coding sequence is TGTGTCAGCAGCCCCGCGGGCAAGGGGGTCACTGAAGCTTTATTT.

The rearrangement links TRBV29-1 to TRBJ2-1, with D possibly TRBD1 on 5 matching bases. Matching the DNA end better, TRBJ2-7 makes the J call doubtful. Germline V gives CDR1 SQVTM, CDR2 ANQGSEA. This CDR3 contains 12 residues. The CDR3, as DNA: TGCAGCCTTGGTGGGGCAGTAGGTGAGCAGTACTTC. This translates into CSLGGAVGEQYF.

The V call is TRBV6-1, the J call TRBJ2-5; tentatively, D is TRBD2 (5 bases). Germline V gene data show CDR1 as MNHNS and CDR2 as SASEGT. Trimming stripped 2 bases from V and 4 bases from J, with 8 bases between. This CDR3 comprises 13 residues. The CDR3 coding sequence is TGTGCCAGCAGTGAACAAGGGAGAGAGACCCAGTACTTC. Encoded protein: CASSEQGRETQYF.

On this clonotype: Just one base apart from a much larger clone, this may be a read error. J is TRBJ1-1 and V is TRBV7-9; D not certain. Trimming took off 5 bases at V and 6 bases at J, with 13 bases between the two ends. The CDR3 is made up of 13 amino acids. In germline, CDR1 is SEHNR, CDR2 FQNEAQ (reference sequence). CDR3 sequence: CASSPDGYAEAFF. The CDR3 DNA follows: TGTGCCAGCAGCCCAGACGGTTACGCTGAAGCTTTCTTT.